This T cell receptor (beta chain) emerged from a study of T-cell reconstitution after alpha-beta-depleted transplantation in children. Unique molecular identifiers tagged the TCRbeta library. Each CDR3 protein is one row after TCRdb ran MiXCR on the PCR reads. This sample has about 400,000 distinct CDR3 sequences, with around 21% found just once. The CDR3 covers 18 residues. In germline, CDR1 is SGHAT, CDR2 FQDESV (reference sequence). The V gene end was trimmed by 5 bases and the J gene end by 1 base; junction bases not matched to a gene: 16. The specimen was PBMCs from the stem cell graft donor, collected from the stem cell graft. The clonotype was recovered from a human donor who donated a stem cell graft to a child with acute myeloid leukemia. The chain couples TRBV11-1 to TRBJ1-2, with 7 bases aligning to TRBD1. Here the CDR3 reads CASSGQGQAPPLNYGYTF. In nucleotides, the CDR3 is TGTGCCAGCAGCGGACAAGGACAGGCGCCCCCTCTTAACTATGGCTACACCTTC.